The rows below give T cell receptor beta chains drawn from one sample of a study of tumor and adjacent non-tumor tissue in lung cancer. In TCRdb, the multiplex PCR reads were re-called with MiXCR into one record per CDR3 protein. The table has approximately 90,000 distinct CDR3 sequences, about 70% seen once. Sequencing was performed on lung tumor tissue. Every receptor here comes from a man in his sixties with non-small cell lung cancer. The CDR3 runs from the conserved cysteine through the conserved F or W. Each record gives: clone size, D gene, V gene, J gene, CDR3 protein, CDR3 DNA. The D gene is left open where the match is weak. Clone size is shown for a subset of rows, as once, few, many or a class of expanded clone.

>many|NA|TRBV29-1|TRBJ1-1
CSGQDPNTEAFF
TGCAGCGGACAGGACCCGAACACTGAAGCTTTCTTT
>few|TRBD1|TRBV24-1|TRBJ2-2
CATSPDRGLTGELFF
TGTGCCACCAGCCCAGACAGGGGGCTCACCGGGGAGCTGTTTTTT
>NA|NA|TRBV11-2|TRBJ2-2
CAGGFAGTGELFF
TGTGCCGGCGGCTTTGCGGGAACCGGGGAGCTGTTTTTT
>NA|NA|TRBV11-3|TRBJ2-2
CASSPTVTGDGELFF
TGTGCCAGTAGCCCAACCGTGACAGGAGACGGGGAGCTGTTTTTT
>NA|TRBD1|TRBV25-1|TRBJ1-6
CASRGGTGVPMAPLHF
TGTGCCAGCAGGGGGGGGACAGGGGTTCCGATGGCACCCCTCCACTTT
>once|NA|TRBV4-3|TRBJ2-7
CAGSQVTGVEVEQYF
TGCGCCGGCAGCCAAGTTACGGGAGTAGAAGTCGAGCAGTACTTC
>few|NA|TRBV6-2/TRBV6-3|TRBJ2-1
CASSLRLDGEQLF
TGTGCCAGCAGCCTACGCTTAGACGGTGAGCAGTTATTC
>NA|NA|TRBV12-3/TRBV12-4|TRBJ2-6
CVSSPGTSVSRANVLTF
TGTGTCAGCAGTCCTGGGACCTCTGTCTCTAGGGCCAACGTCCTGACTTTC
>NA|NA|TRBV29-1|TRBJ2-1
CSVGLAPNEQLF
TGCAGCGTTGGGCTAGCCCCCAATGAGCAGCTCTTC
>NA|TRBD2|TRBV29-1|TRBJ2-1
CSVETLAGWDELFF
TGCAGCGTTGAGACACTAGCGGGGTGGGATGAGCTCTTCTTC
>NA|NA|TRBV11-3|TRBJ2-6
CASRLENLGGSYGANVLTF
TGTGCCAGCAGATTAGAGAATTTAGGGGGGAGCTATGGGGCCAACGTCCTGACTTTC
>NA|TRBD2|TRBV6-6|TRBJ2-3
CASSYGGFTDTRYF
TGTGCCAGTAGTTACGGGGGGTTTACAGATACGCGGTATTTT
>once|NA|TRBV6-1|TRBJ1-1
CASRNLGLNTEAFF
TGTGCCAGTAGAAACCTGGGTTTGAACACTGAAGCTTTCTTT
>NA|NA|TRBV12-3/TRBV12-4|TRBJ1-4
CVSSPDGTGRGKLFF
TGTGTCAGCAGTCCGGACGGCACTGGACGGGGAAAACTGTTTTTT
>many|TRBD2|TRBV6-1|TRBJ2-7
CASSRGGRTSYEQYF
TGTGCCAGCAGTCGCGGGGGGCGGACCTCCTACGAGCAGTACTTC
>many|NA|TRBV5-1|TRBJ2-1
CASSLRSVGAHEQFF
TGCGCCAGCAGCTTACGCTCCGTGGGGGCCCATGAGCAGTTCTTC
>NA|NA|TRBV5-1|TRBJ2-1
CASSLDGASYNEQFF
TGCGCCAGCAGCTTGGACGGGGCCTCCTACAATGAGCAGTTCTTC
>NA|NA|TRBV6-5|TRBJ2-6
CVSSLGGAVANVLTF
TGTGTCAGCAGTCTGGGGGGCGCTGTTGCCAACGTCCTGACTTTC
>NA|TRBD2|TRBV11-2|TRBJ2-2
CASNSGLAGATNTGELFF
TGTGCCAGTAACTCGGGACTAGCGGGAGCGACGAACACCGGGGAACTGTTTTTT
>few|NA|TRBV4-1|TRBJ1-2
CASSQRGRGNDYGYTF
TGCGCCAGCAGCCAAAGGGGGAGGGGGAACGACTATGGCTACACCTTC
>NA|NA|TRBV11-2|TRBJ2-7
CASRLGLHDQYF
TGTGCCAGTAGATTAGGACTGCATGATCAGTACTTC
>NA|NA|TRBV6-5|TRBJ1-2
CVSNLQPDYGYTF
TGTGTCAGCAATTTACAGCCGGACTATGGCTACACCTTC
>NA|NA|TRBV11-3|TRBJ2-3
CTSSLELARAYTQYF
TGTACCAGCAGCTTAGAGCTAGCCCGGGCATATACGCAGTATTTT
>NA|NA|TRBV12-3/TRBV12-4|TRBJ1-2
CASSLDGGGAYSYIF
TGTGCCAGCAGTCTAGACGGGGGGGGCGCCTATAGCTACATCTTC
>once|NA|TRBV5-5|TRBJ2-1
CTSSVGGVGHNEQFF
TGTACTAGCAGCGTTGGCGGTGTAGGGCACAATGAGCAGTTCTTC
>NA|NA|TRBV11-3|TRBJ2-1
CTSSPGPNNEQFF
TGTACCAGCAGCCCGGGACCCAACAATGAGCAGTTCTTC
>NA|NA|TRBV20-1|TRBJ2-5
CSASQSGVVWETQYF
TGCAGTGCTAGCCAGTCGGGGGTAGTTTGGGAGACCCAGTACTTC
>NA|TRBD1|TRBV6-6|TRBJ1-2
CASSTQGAGGYTF
TGTGCCAGCAGCACACAGGGGGCGGGAGGCTACACCTTT
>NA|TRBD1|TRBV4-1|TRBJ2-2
CASSQEHLQGLRGELFF
TGCGCCAGCAGCCAAGAGCATCTACAGGGGCTGCGAGGGGAGCTGTTTTTT
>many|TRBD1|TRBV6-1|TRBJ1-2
CASSEAGQGYGYTF
TGTGCCAGCAGTGAAGCAGGACAGGGGTATGGCTACACCTTC
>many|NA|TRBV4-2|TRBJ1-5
CASSQLSSNQPQHF
TGTGCCAGCAGCCAACTCTCATCTAATCAGCCCCAGCATTTT
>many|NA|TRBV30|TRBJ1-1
CACERNQNSEAFF
TGTGCCTGCGAGAGGAATCAGAACTCTGAAGCTTTCTTT
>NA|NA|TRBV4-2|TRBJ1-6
CARSHYQGSDSYNSPLHF
TGTGCCAGGAGCCACTATCAGGGCAGTGACAGTTATAATTCACCCCTCCACTTT
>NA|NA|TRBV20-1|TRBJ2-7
CSARAGQRVYEQYF
TGCAGTGCTAGGGCGGGACAGAGAGTCTACGAGCAGTACTTC
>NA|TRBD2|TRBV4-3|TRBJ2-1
CASGQDGTSGAEQFF
TGTGCCAGCGGCCAAGACGGGACTAGCGGGGCTGAGCAGTTCTTC
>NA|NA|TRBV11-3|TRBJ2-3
CASSSIGGGSSDTQYF
TGTGCCAGCAGCTCCATAGGTGGAGGGAGCTCAGATACGCAGTATTTT
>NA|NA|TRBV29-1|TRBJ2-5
CNTHWGETQYF
TGCAACACGCACTGGGGGGAGACCCAGTACTTC
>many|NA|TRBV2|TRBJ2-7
CASSEADEQYF
TGTGCCAGCAGTGAGGCGGACGAGCAGTACTTC
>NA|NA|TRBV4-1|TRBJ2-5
CASSQQWGRETQYF
TGCGCCAGCAGCCAACAGTGGGGGCGAGAGACCCAATACTTC
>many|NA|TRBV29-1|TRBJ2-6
CSVASTGANVLTF
TGCAGCGTGGCCAGTACTGGGGCCAACGTCCTGACTTTC
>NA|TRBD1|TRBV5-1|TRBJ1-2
CASRRPGQDYGYTF
TGCGCCAGCAGGCGTCCGGGACAGGACTATGGCTACACCTTC
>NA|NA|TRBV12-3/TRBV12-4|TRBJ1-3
CASSFLGSGNTIYF
TGTGCCAGCAGTTTTTTGGGCTCTGGAAACACCATATATTTT
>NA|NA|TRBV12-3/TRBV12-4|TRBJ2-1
CASSLRQGGYNEQFF
TGTGCCAGTAGTTTAAGACAGGGAGGGTACAATGAGCAGTTCTTC
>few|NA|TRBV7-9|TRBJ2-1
CASNFPGEGAHNEQFF
TGTGCCAGCAACTTCCCCGGGGAGGGGGCCCACAATGAGCAGTTCTTC
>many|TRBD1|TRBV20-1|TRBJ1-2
CSARQGGYGYTF
TGCAGTGCTAGACAGGGGGGCTATGGCTACACCTTC
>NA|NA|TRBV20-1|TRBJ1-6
CSAKQRPDLDSSLHF
TGCAGTGCTAAACAAAGGCCAGACCTGGATTCATCCCTCCACTTT
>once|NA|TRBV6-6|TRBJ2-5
CTSSQQQETQYF
TGTACCAGCAGCCAACAACAAGAGACCCAGTACTTT
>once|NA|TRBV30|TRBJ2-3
CACSQTSTDTQYF
TGTGCCTGTAGTCAGACTAGCACAGATACGCAGTATTTT